A selection of T cell receptor beta chains follows, all from one sample in a study of identical twins. TCRdb re-called the 5' RACE reads through MiXCR, storing one row per CDR3 protein. The table lists under 800,000 distinct CDR3 sequences, around 20% of them singletons, with 4.3% in the top ten. These same data were also listed under a study on T cells expressing NK-cell markers.

Material for sequencing was PBMCs. These receptors came from a woman younger than 35 in good health. The CDR3 runs from the conserved cysteine through the conserved F or W. The D gene is left open where the match is weak. Rows give clone size only sometimes, using once, few, many, or a class for an expanded clone.

j_gene: TRBJ2-3; abundance: .; v_gene: TRBV7-2; d_gene: TRBD2; CDR3aa: CASSSFSAGVADTQYF; CDR3nt: TGTGCCAGCAGCTCCTTTTCCGCGGGAGTAGCAGATACGCAGTATTTT
j_gene: TRBJ2-7; abundance: few; v_gene: TRBV20-1; d_gene: .; CDR3aa: CSALRGGPAYEQYF; CDR3nt: TGCAGTGCTCTCCGGGGAGGACCCGCCTACGAGCAGTACTTC
j_gene: TRBJ2-3; abundance: few; v_gene: TRBV6-2/TRBV6-3; d_gene: .; CDR3aa: CASSPSPKVTGTDTQYF; CDR3nt: TGTGCCAGCAGTCCCTCCCCTAAGGTCACGGGCACAGATACGCAGTATTTT
j_gene: TRBJ2-1; abundance: few; v_gene: TRBV5-1; d_gene: .; CDR3aa: CATSGIGMAPQDEQFF; CDR3nt: TGCGCTACCAGTGGGATCGGGATGGCCCCCCAGGATGAGCAGTTCTTC
j_gene: TRBJ2-7; abundance: .; v_gene: TRBV20-1; d_gene: .; CDR3aa: CSARVGRYEQYF; CDR3nt: TGCAGTGCTAGGGTCGGGCGATACGAGCAGTACTTC
j_gene: TRBJ2-2; abundance: few; v_gene: TRBV12-5; d_gene: .; CDR3aa: CASGLDGYTGELFF; CDR3nt: TGTGCTAGTGGCCTGGACGGGTACACCGGGGAGCTGTTTTTT
j_gene: TRBJ2-1; abundance: .; v_gene: TRBV12-3/TRBV12-4; d_gene: .; CDR3aa: CASGWAVTGDEQFF; CDR3nt: TGTGCCAGCGGATGGGCAGTGACGGGCGATGAGCAGTTCTTC
j_gene: TRBJ2-3; abundance: .; v_gene: TRBV6-5; d_gene: .; CDR3aa: CASSYQAGSTDTQYF; CDR3nt: TGTGCCAGCAGTTACCAGGCCGGGAGCACAGATACGCAGTATTTT
j_gene: TRBJ2-1; abundance: .; v_gene: TRBV9; d_gene: TRBD1; CDR3aa: CASSVEYSGTGPYNEQFF; CDR3nt: TGTGCCAGCAGCGTAGAGTATAGTGGGACAGGGCCCTACAATGAGCAGTTCTTC
j_gene: TRBJ1-5; abundance: few; v_gene: TRBV20-1; d_gene: .; CDR3aa: CSARDQTKDSNQPQHF; CDR3nt: TGCAGTGCTAGAGATCAGACGAAGGATAGCAATCAGCCCCAGCATTTT
j_gene: TRBJ2-7; abundance: .; v_gene: TRBV12-5; d_gene: .; CDR3aa: CASGPRGVYEQYF; CDR3nt: TGTGCTAGTGGTCCCCGCGGAGTCTACGAGCAGTACTTC
j_gene: TRBJ1-2; abundance: .; v_gene: TRBV27; d_gene: .; CDR3aa: CASSPLAGLGYTF; CDR3nt: TGTGCCAGCAGTCCCCTTGCGGGGTTAGGCTACACCTTC
j_gene: TRBJ2-2; abundance: .; v_gene: TRBV28; d_gene: TRBD2; CDR3aa: CASSSMREGTGELFF; CDR3nt: TGTGCCAGCAGTTCAATGCGGGAGGGTACCGGGGAGCTGTTTTTT
j_gene: TRBJ2-7; abundance: few; v_gene: TRBV20-1; d_gene: .; CDR3aa: CSARGDAQNYEQYF; CDR3nt: TGCAGTGCTAGAGGGGACGCACAAAACTACGAGCAGTACTTC
j_gene: TRBJ2-5; abundance: .; v_gene: TRBV6-1; d_gene: TRBD2; CDR3aa: CASSTGTSPRETQYF; CDR3nt: TGTGCCAGCAGTACCGGGACTAGCCCCCGAGAGACCCAGTACTTC
j_gene: TRBJ1-2; abundance: many; v_gene: TRBV10-3; d_gene: .; CDR3aa: CAISDIYGYTF; CDR3nt: TGTGCCATCAGTGATATCTATGGCTACACCTTC
j_gene: TRBJ1-2; abundance: .; v_gene: TRBV5-1; d_gene: TRBD1; CDR3aa: CASSPSQGGGYTF; CDR3nt: TGCGCCAGCAGCCCCTCCCAGGGGGGGGGCTACACCTTC
j_gene: TRBJ2-7; abundance: few; v_gene: TRBV7-2; d_gene: .; CDR3aa: CASSLIQGIYEQYF; CDR3nt: TGTGCCAGCAGCTTAATCCAAGGCATCTACGAGCAGTACTTC
j_gene: TRBJ2-7; abundance: .; v_gene: TRBV11-2; d_gene: TRBD2; CDR3aa: CASSWLSGDEQYF; CDR3nt: TGTGCCAGCAGCTGGCTTAGCGGGGACGAGCAGTACTTC
j_gene: TRBJ2-5; abundance: .; v_gene: TRBV24-1; d_gene: TRBD2; CDR3aa: CATSDGLAGIQETQYF; CDR3nt: TGTGCCACCAGTGATGGACTAGCGGGAATCCAAGAGACCCAGTACTTC
j_gene: TRBJ2-1; abundance: .; v_gene: TRBV19; d_gene: TRBD2; CDR3aa: CASSIGRAGGNNEQFF; CDR3nt: TGTGCCAGTAGTATTGGGCGAGCGGGGGGAAACAATGAGCAGTTCTTC
j_gene: TRBJ2-7; abundance: .; v_gene: TRBV6-1; d_gene: .; CDR3aa: CASSLTGTPTYEQYF; CDR3nt: TGTGCCAGCAGTCTGACCGGGACACCGACTTACGAGCAGTACTTC
j_gene: TRBJ2-5; abundance: few; v_gene: TRBV7-2; d_gene: .; CDR3aa: CASSPTRGETQYF; CDR3nt: TGTGCCAGCAGCCCGACGAGGGGTGAGACCCAGTACTTC
j_gene: TRBJ2-2; abundance: .; v_gene: TRBV20-1; d_gene: .; CDR3aa: CSARENVENTGELFF; CDR3nt: TGCAGTGCTAGAGAGAACGTAGAGAACACCGGGGAGCTGTTTTTT
j_gene: TRBJ2-7; abundance: few; v_gene: TRBV3-1; d_gene: .; CDR3aa: CASSQGPVGPYEQYF; CDR3nt: TGTGCCAGCAGCCAAGGTCCTGTCGGGCCCTACGAGCAGTACTTC
j_gene: TRBJ2-7; abundance: .; v_gene: TRBV27; d_gene: TRBD1; CDR3aa: CASSQTGGLYEQYF; CDR3nt: TGTGCCAGCAGCCAGACAGGGGGCCTCTACGAGCAGTACTTC
j_gene: TRBJ2-7; abundance: many; v_gene: TRBV20-1; d_gene: .; CDR3aa: CSASQLREQYF; CDR3nt: TGCAGTGCTAGTCAACTGAGGGAGCAGTACTTC
j_gene: TRBJ2-1; abundance: .; v_gene: TRBV5-1; d_gene: .; CDR3aa: CASKFGTGTNEQFF; CDR3nt: TGCGCCAGCAAATTCGGGACTGGGACCAATGAGCAGTTCTTC
j_gene: TRBJ2-7; abundance: few; v_gene: TRBV27; d_gene: .; CDR3aa: CASSLAGRGSDEQYF; CDR3nt: TGTGCCAGCAGTTTAGCGGGTCGGGGGTCCGACGAGCAGTACTTC
j_gene: TRBJ2-3; abundance: few; v_gene: TRBV20-1; d_gene: .; CDR3aa: CSASDGPDTQYF; CDR3nt: TGCAGTGCTAGTGATGGGCCAGATACGCAGTATTTT
j_gene: TRBJ2-1; abundance: .; v_gene: TRBV7-2; d_gene: .; CDR3aa: CASSFGSQTREFF; CDR3nt: TGTGCCAGCAGCTTCGGGTCGCAGACGCGGGAGTTCTTC
j_gene: TRBJ2-1; abundance: .; v_gene: TRBV6-4; d_gene: TRBD1; CDR3aa: CASRRTGTGVHEQFF; CDR3nt: TGTGCCAGCAGACGAACCGGGACAGGGGTTCATGAGCAGTTCTTC
j_gene: TRBJ2-3; abundance: .; v_gene: TRBV27; d_gene: TRBD2; CDR3aa: CASSLLAASTDTQYF; CDR3nt: TGTGCCAGCAGTTTACTAGCGGCTAGCACAGATACGCAGTATTTT
j_gene: TRBJ1-4; abundance: few; v_gene: TRBV7-2; d_gene: .; CDR3aa: CASSLAAFRTGKLFF; CDR3nt: TGTGCCAGCAGCTTAGCAGCTTTCCGAACAGGGAAACTGTTTTTT
j_gene: TRBJ2-1; abundance: few; v_gene: TRBV10-1; d_gene: .; CDR3aa: CASSESGMGLNEQFF; CDR3nt: TGCGCCAGCAGTGAGTCTGGGATGGGTTTGAATGAGCAGTTCTTC
j_gene: TRBJ2-7; abundance: few; v_gene: TRBV6-6; d_gene: TRBD1; CDR3aa: CASVRDRTYEQYF; CDR3nt: TGTGCCAGCGTCCGGGACAGGACCTACGAGCAGTACTTC
j_gene: TRBJ2-5; abundance: .; v_gene: TRBV27; d_gene: .; CDR3aa: CASSTRNPQETQYF; CDR3nt: TGTGCCAGCAGTACCAGGAACCCGCAAGAGACCCAGTACTTC
j_gene: TRBJ1-1; abundance: medium-sized; v_gene: TRBV5-1; d_gene: TRBD1; CDR3aa: CASSFGQGSEAFF; CDR3nt: TGCGCCAGCAGCTTCGGACAGGGTAGTGAAGCTTTCTTT
j_gene: TRBJ2-7; abundance: .; v_gene: TRBV5-6; d_gene: .; CDR3aa: CASSLRPPTYEQYF; CDR3nt: TGTGCCAGCAGCTTGCGGCCACCAACCTACGAGCAGTACTTC
j_gene: TRBJ2-7; abundance: .; v_gene: TRBV5-4; d_gene: .; CDR3aa: CASSRLNREQYF; CDR3nt: TGTGCCAGCAGCCGTCTCAACCGGGAGCAGTACTTC
j_gene: TRBJ2-1; abundance: many; v_gene: TRBV5-6; d_gene: .; CDR3aa: CASSLMGDLSHEQFF; CDR3nt: TGTGCCAGCAGCTTAATGGGGGACTTGTCCCATGAGCAGTTCTTC
j_gene: TRBJ2-1; abundance: .; v_gene: TRBV12-3/TRBV12-4; d_gene: TRBD2; CDR3aa: CATAGLAGGEQFF; CDR3nt: TGTGCCACCGCCGGACTAGCGGGGGGTGAGCAGTTCTTC